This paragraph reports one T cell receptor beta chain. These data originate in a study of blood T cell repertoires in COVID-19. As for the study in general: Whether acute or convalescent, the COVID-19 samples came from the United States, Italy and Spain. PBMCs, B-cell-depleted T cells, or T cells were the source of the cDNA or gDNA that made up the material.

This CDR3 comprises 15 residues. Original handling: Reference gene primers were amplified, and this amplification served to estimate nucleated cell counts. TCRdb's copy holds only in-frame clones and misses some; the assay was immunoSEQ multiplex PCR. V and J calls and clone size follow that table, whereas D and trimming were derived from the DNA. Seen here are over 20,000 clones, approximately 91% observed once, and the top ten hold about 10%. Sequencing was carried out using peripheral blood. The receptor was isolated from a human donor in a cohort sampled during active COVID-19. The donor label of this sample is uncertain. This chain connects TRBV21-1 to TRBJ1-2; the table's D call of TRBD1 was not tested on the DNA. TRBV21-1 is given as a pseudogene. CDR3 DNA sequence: TGTGCCAGCAGCTACGTGACCATCACCAGGGGGGGCTACACCTTC. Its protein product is CASSYVTITRGGYTF.